This T cell receptor (beta chain) appears in the sequencing data of a study of T-cell reconstitution after alpha-beta-depleted transplantation in children. The V gene end was trimmed by 4 bases and the J gene end by 5 bases; junction bases not matched to a gene: 6. Germline V gene data show CDR1 as DFQATT and CDR2 as SNEGSKA (reference sequence). The CDR3 sequence is 13 residues long. A TCRbeta library incorporating unique molecular identifiers was prepared. TCRdb used MiXCR to reprocess the PCR reads, holding one entry per CDR3 protein. This table has around 400,000 distinct CDR3 sequences, approximately 11% appearing once. This clonotype has a handful of counts.

This rearrangement joins TRBV20-1 to TRBJ1-2, with TRBD1 matching over 8 bases. This material consisted of PBMCs from the stem cell graft donor, taken from the stem cell graft. This clonotype was sampled from a human donor who donated a stem cell graft to a child with acute myeloid leukemia. The CDR3 region is CSAITGGWYGYTF. DNA of the CDR3: TGCAGTGCTATAACAGGGGGTTGGTATGGCTACACCTTC.